These T cell receptor beta chains were read from a single sample in a study. TCRdb reprocessed the 5' RACE reads with MiXCR, giving one entry per CDR3 protein. Here the sample spans some 8,700 distinct CDR3 sequences, about 65% being singletons. Sequencing was carried out using tumor-infiltrating naive CD4+ T cells sorted from the breast tumor. The receptors come from a female donor with breast cancer. The CDR3 runs from the conserved cysteine through the conserved F or W. A D gene is named only where the DNA matches it firmly. A clone size is listed for some rows: how often the clone was seen (once, few, many), or a class if it is expanded.

once TRBD1 TRBJ2-7 TRBV20-1 TGCAGTGCTAGAGCTCCCGGGACAGGGCCCTACGAGCAGTACTTC CSARAPGTGPYEQYF
- - TRBJ1-4 TRBV12-3/TRBV12-4 TGTGCCAGCAGTTTAGTCGGCCAGGGGAATGAAAAACTGTTTTTT CASSLVGQGNEKLFF
once TRBD2 TRBJ2-1 TRBV5-6 TGTGCCAGCAGCTTGGAGCGGGAAATTTTTGGTGAGCAGTTCTTC CASSLEREIFGEQFF
- - TRBJ2-6 TRBV1 TGCACCCAAAGGGAGCTAGCGGGACTAGGTGGGGCCAACGTCCTGACTTTC CTQRELAGLGGANVLTF
- TRBD1 TRBJ2-5 TRBV5-6 TGTGCCAGCAGCCCGGACAGGGGGGAGATCCAGTACTTC CASSPDRGEIQYF
- - TRBJ2-3 TRBV5-1 TGCGCCAGCAGCTTGTGGGGGGGCGATACGCAGTATTTT CASSLWGGDTQYF
- - TRBJ2-2 TRBV7-6 TGTGCCAGCAGCTTAGACGGGGGCACCGGGGAGCTGTTTTTT CASSLDGGTGELFF
few - TRBJ1-5 TRBV29-1 TGCAGCGTTGATTATAGCGGAGCCCAGCATTTT CSVDYSGAQHF
- - TRBJ1-1 TRBV5-1 TGCGCCAGCAGAACAGGGTTCGACACTGAAGCTTTCTTT CASRTGFDTEAFF
- TRBD1 TRBJ2-5 TRBV7-3 TGTGCCAGCAGCATACAGGGGGGCCAAGAGACCCAGTACTTC CASSIQGGQETQYF
- - TRBJ2-3 TRBV18 TGTGCCAGCTCACCACCGGTGGCAGATACGCAGTATTTT CASSPPVADTQYF
- - TRBJ2-1 TRBV7-2 TGTGCCAGCAGCTTCTCGGGGATGGGCAATGAGCAGTTCTTC CASSFSGMGNEQFF
- TRBD1 TRBJ2-6 TRBV4-1 TGCGCCAGCAGCCAGGAGGACAGGGGTGGAACTGGGGCCAACGTCCTGACTTTC CASSQEDRGGTGANVLTF
- - TRBJ2-7 TRBV20-1 TGCAGTGCAGAGGGAGGTGGCGAGCAGTACTTC CSAEGGGEQYF
- - TRBJ1-4 TRBV20-1 TGCAGTGCTACTTATGGGATGGGAGAAAAACTGTTTTTT CSATYGMGEKLFF
few TRBD2 TRBJ2-7 TRBV20-1 TGCAGTGCTACCCCCCAAGCGGGAGGGTTCTACGAGCAGTACTTC CSATPQAGGFYEQYF
few - TRBJ1-5 TRBV12-3/TRBV12-4 TGTGCCAGCAGTTTAGGGACAGCCATTTATCAGCCCCAGCATTTT CASSLGTAIYQPQHF
large TRBD1 TRBJ1-5 TRBV12-3/TRBV12-4 TGTGCCAGCAGCCCGACAGGGGGCGGACAGCCCCAGCATTTT CASSPTGGGQPQHF
- - TRBJ1-1 TRBV6-5 TGTGCCAGCAGTTACTCGGAGGGGAACACTGAAGCTTTCTTT CASSYSEGNTEAFF
- TRBD1 TRBJ2-7 TRBV6-6 TGTGCCATCGAGGACAGGAGCAACTACGAGCAGTACTTC CAIEDRSNYEQYF
- - TRBJ1-2 TRBV28 TGTGCCAGCAGTCCCCACAGGGATGGCTACACCTTC CASSPHRDGYTF
- TRBD2 TRBJ2-1 TRBV7-3 TGTGCCAGCAGCCTCCTCGGGGGGGGTCTCAGACACAATGAGCCGTTCTTC CASSLLGGGLRHNEPFF
few - TRBJ2-3 TRBV7-9 TGTGCCAGCAGCCCCCCTACGAACAGCTTAACAGATACGCAGTATTTT CASSPPTNSLTDTQYF
- TRBD2 TRBJ2-2 TRBV27 TGTGCCAGCAGTTACCTCGGACTAGCGGGATTAGGCGGGGAGCTGTTTTTT CASSYLGLAGLGGELFF
few - TRBJ2-5 TRBV5-1 TGCGCCAGCAGCTTGGGGACCAGCGGCCGAGAGACCCAGTACTTC CASSLGTSGRETQYF
- TRBD1 TRBJ2-5 TRBV11-2 TGTGCCAGCAGCGAAACTAGAGACAGGGGTCAGACCCAGTACTTC CASSETRDRGQTQYF
once TRBD1 TRBJ2-1 TRBV6-6 TGTGCCAGCAGTTACGGACAGGACAATGAGCAGTTCTTC CASSYGQDNEQFF
few TRBD1 TRBJ1-6 TRBV28 TGTGCCAGCTCAAACCCGGGACAGGCCAATAGCTTGCTCCACTTT CASSNPGQANSLLHF
- - TRBJ2-7 TRBV6-1 TGTGCCAGCAGTGCAGAGACAGAGCAGTACTTC CASSAETEQYF
- TRBD1 TRBJ2-7 TRBV27 TGTGCCAGCAGGGCTGGACAGGGGGGGTGGTCCTACGAGCAGTACTTC CASRAGQGGWSYEQYF
- - TRBJ2-1 TRBV5-1 TGCGCCAGCAGCTTTACTGGGGAACCCTACAATGTGCAGTTCTTC CASSFTGEPYNVQFF
- - TRBJ1-1 TRBV15 TGTGCCACCAGCAGAGGGACAACTACTGAAGCTTTCTTT CATSRGTTTEAFF
few TRBD1 TRBJ1-4 TRBV5-1 TGCGCCAGCAGCCCACAGGGGAGGGGTAATGAAAAACTGTTTTTT CASSPQGRGNEKLFF
- - TRBJ1-2 TRBV9 TGTGCCAGCAGCAAAGAGGCAGGGCAAACCTTC CASSKEAGQTF
- TRBD2 TRBJ2-3 TRBV4-2 TGTGCCAGCAGAGAACATAGCGGGGGGAGCACAGATACGCAGTATTTT CASREHSGGSTDTQYF
- - TRBJ2-2 TRBV4-1 TGCGCCAGCAGCCAAGATTGGAGTGGCGCGAACACCGGGGAGCTGTTTTTT CASSQDWSGANTGELFF
- TRBD1 TRBJ2-5 TRBV20-1 TGCAGTGCTGTACCGGGACAGGGTTTGGAGACCCAGTACTTC CSAVPGQGLETQYF